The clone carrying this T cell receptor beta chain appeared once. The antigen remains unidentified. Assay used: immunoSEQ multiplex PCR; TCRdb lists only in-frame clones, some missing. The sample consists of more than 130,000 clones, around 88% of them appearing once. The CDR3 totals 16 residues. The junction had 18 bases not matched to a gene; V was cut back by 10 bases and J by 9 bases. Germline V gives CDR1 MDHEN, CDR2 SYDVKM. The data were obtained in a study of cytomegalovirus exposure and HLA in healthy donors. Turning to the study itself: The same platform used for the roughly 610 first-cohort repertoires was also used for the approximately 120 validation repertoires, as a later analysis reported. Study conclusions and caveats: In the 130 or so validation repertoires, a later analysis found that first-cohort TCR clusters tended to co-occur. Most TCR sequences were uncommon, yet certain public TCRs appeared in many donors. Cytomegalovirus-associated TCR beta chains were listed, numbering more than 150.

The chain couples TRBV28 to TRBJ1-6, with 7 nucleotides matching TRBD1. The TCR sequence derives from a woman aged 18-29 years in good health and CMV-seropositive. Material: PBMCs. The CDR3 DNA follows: TGTGCCACCAAGACTCTGGGGGGACAGAGAAGTTCACCCCTCCACTTT. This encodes CATKTLGGQRSSPLHF.